This TCR beta chain was identified in a study of Graves' ophthalmopathy and Graves' hyperthyroidism. Serum thyroxine and TRAb, along with clinical symptoms, thyroid ultrasound and orbital computed tomography, were what diagnosis relied on. This clonotype has a handful of counts. From RNA, the CDR3 regions of TCR beta chains were amplified and sequenced. In the first round, RT-PCR was carried out with HTBI primers, and a multiplex PCR formed the second round. TCRdb itself ran the multiplex PCR reads through MiXCR, one entry per CDR3 protein. Here the sample spans about 640,000 distinct CDR3 sequences, roughly two fifths being singletons. Germline-derived CDR1 and CDR2 are MNHNS and SASEGT. V was pared by 7 bases and J by 7 bases, with 8 bases of the junction left unmatched. This CDR3 is built from 15 residues.

The specimen was peripheral blood. This rearrangement joins TRBV6-1 to TRBJ2-5, with 14 positions matching TRBD2. This clonotype was sampled from an adult man with Graves' ophthalmopathy. CDR3 protein: CASKETSGGGTTQYF. The CDR3 region has the DNA TGTGCCAGCAAAGAGACTAGCGGGGGGGGAACGACCCAGTACTTC.